Each of the 26 T cell receptor beta chains below was sequenced from the same sample in a study of T-cell reconstitution after alpha-beta-depleted transplantation in children. Researchers prepared the TCRbeta library using unique molecular identifiers, the study reports. TCRdb processed the PCR reads anew with MiXCR; each CDR3 protein has one entry. The sample contains hundreds of thousands of distinct CDR3 sequences, approximately 15% of which appear only once. The sample in question was PBMCs, mostly from graft donor cells, obtained 360 days after TCRalphabeta/CD19-depleted stem cell transplant. The receptors stem from a male patient aged 2 to 9 who had a stem cell transplant for acute lymphoblastic leukemia, so the T cells may come from the graft donor.

The chain combines TRBV12-3 or TRBV12-4 with TRBJ2-2; D remains ambiguous. The V end was cut by 3 bases, the J end by 6 bases, with 17 bases between. CDR3 length equals 16 residues. The CDR3 sequence: CASSFARQVGSGELFF. As DNA, the CDR3 is TGTGCCAGCAGTTTCGCCCGGCAGGTCGGATCCGGGGAGCTGTTTTTT.

This clonotype was seen a few times. The genes are TRBV7-3 and TRBJ2-7, with TRBD1 matching 9 bases. Germline values: CDR1 SGHTA, CDR2 FQGTGA. V lost 0 bases, J lost 5 bases, and 5 bases stayed unmatched. The CDR3 spans 15 residues. CDR3 protein: CASSLTTGTGNEQYF. CDR3 nucleotide sequence: TGTGCCAGCAGCTTAACGACGGGGACAGGGAACGAGCAGTACTTC.

In this sample, this clonotype turned up a few times. For the CDR3, the DNA is TGCAGCGTGAGCGGGAGGTACGACAATGAGCAGTTCTTC. Its protein product is CSVSGRYDNEQFF. This chain joins TRBV29-1 and TRBJ2-1; 9 positions match TRBD2. The CDR3 runs 13 residues. Germline lookup yields CDR1 SQVTM and CDR2 ANQGSEA. J lost 5 bases, V lost 6 bases, and 5 bases had no gene match.

A few counts support this clonotype. This rearrangement joins TRBV20-1 to TRBJ1-1; D uncertain. The germline V gene has CDR1 DFQATT and CDR2 SNEGSKA (reference sequence). Trimming took off 5 bases at V and 1 base at J, with 14 bases between the two ends. The CDR3 has 14 residues. CDR3 amino acids: CSAPQSRANTEAFF. The DNA for the CDR3 is TGCAGTGCTCCTCAGAGTAGGGCGAACACTGAAGCTTTCTTT.

A few counts support this clonotype. The chain links TRBV12-3 or TRBV12-4 to TRBJ2-1; D may match TRBD1 or TRBD2 (5 bases each). V lost 5 bases and J lost 6, with 17 bases in between. The CDR3 contains 15 residues. The CDR3 spells CASSAFGGSGNEQFF. In DNA form, the CDR3 reads TGTGCCAGCAGTGCCTTTGGGGGTTCTGGCAATGAGCAGTTCTTC.

The chain carries TRBV12-3 or TRBV12-4 and TRBJ2-5; the D is unclear. This CDR3 contains 12 residues. V was pared by 3 bases and J by 4 bases, with 6 bases between. The CDR3 DNA sequence: TGTGCCAGCAGTTTCGTGCGAGAGACCCAGTACTTC. Encoded protein: CASSFVRETQYF.

The chain uses TRBV11-2 and TRBJ2-7; D unresolved. Germline CDR1 and CDR2: SGHAT and FQNNGV. Trimming left V 0 bases short and J 3 bases short, with 9 bases between. The CDR3 spans 14 residues. CDR3 sequence reads: CASSLDDIDYEQYF. In nucleotides, the CDR3 is TGTGCCAGCAGCTTAGATGACATAGACTACGAGCAGTACTTC.

This sequence joins TRBV7-2 and TRBJ2-7, with 9 bases fitting TRBD2. This CDR3 region has 13 residues. J was trimmed by 5 bases and V by 6 bases; bases with no gene match: 5. Germline V gene lookup returns CDR1 SGHTA and CDR2 FQGNSA. Here the CDR3 DNA reads TGTGCCAGCAGACTTAGCGGGGGAAACGAGCAGTACTTC. Amino acid sequence: CASRLSGGNEQYF.

The V call is TRBV12-3 or TRBV12-4, the J call TRBJ2-4; possible D gene TRBD2, 5 bases. This CDR3 is 16 amino acids long. V lost 3 bases and J lost 4, with 16 bases in between. The CDR3 DNA follows: TGTGCCAGCAGTTTGGAGGTTGGGCAGACTAAAAACATTCAGTACTTC. Encoded protein: CASSLEVGQTKNIQYF.

This chain uses TRBV3-1 with TRBJ2-2; D call uncertain. This CDR3 is built from 13 residues. The germline gives CDR1 LGHDT, CDR2 YNNKEL (reference sequence). The V end was cut by 3 bases, the J end by 6 bases, with 8 bases between. The CDR3 bases are TGTGCCAGCAGCCACGGAGAGGCCGGGGAGCTGTTTTTT. This codes for CASSHGEAGELFF.

Ten or more counts support this clonotype. V usage is TRBV7-8 and J usage is TRBJ1-6, with D perhaps TRBD1 (6 bases). The length of the CDR3 is 13 residues. The germline V and J ends were trimmed by 9 bases and 8 bases, with 14 bases remaining between them. Germline V gene sequence: CDR1 SGHVS, CDR2 FQNEAQ. CDR3 sequence: CARTGTLHSPLHF. CDR3 DNA: TGTGCCAGGACCGGGACACTCCATTCACCCCTCCACTTT.

The genes are TRBV11-1 and TRBJ2-1; possibly TRBD1 or TRBD2 for D (5 bases each). The CDR3 runs 21 residues. The germline CDR1 and CDR2 sequences are SGHAT and FQDESV (reference sequence). V was cut by 3 bases and J by 6 bases, with 33 bases left in between. The CDR3 sequence: CASSFTFPGRSRERPGNEQFF. The CDR3 DNA is TGTGCCAGCAGCTTTACATTCCCGGGACGGAGCCGCGAGAGGCCAGGCAATGAGCAGTTCTTC.

This clonotype was seen more than once but under ten times. CDR3 amino acids: CASSRFGDDSPLHF. In DNA, the CDR3 is TGTGCCAGCAGTCGATTTGGTGATGATTCACCCCTCCACTTT. The gene calls are TRBV6-1 and TRBJ1-6; D remains unclear. Trimming cost V 5 bases and J 8 bases, with 13 bases left between them. CDR1 is MNHNS, CDR2 SASEGT, per germline. This CDR3 is 14 amino acids long.

The V gene is TRBV29-1, the J gene TRBJ1-1, with a possible D match to TRBD1 (5 bases). The CDR3 is 14 amino acids. Per germline, CDR1 SQVTM and CDR2 ANQGSEA. Trimming removed 4 bases from V and 1 base from J, with 13 bases in between. The CDR3 protein is CSVAGELRNTEAFF. The DNA of the CDR3 is TGCAGCGTTGCGGGGGAATTGCGGAACACTGAAGCTTTCTTT.

There are a few counts of this clonotype. The genes are TRBV5-1 and TRBJ2-6; no clear D. The ends were cut back, 1 base at V and 0 bases at J, with 14 bases in the middle. Germline V lookup: CDR1 SGHRS, CDR2 YFSETQ. The CDR3 is made up of 18 amino acids. The DNA of the CDR3 is TGCGCCAGCAGCTTGCGGGCCAGACCTAGCTCTGGGGCCAACGTCCTGACTTTC. Its protein is CASSLRARPSSGANVLTF.

This clonotype was seen a handful of times. CDR3 protein: CASSSDRGSWSSTDTQYF. CDR3 bases: TGTGCCAGCAGTTCGGACAGGGGGAGTTGGTCTAGCACAGATACGCAGTATTTT. V gene TRBV6-5 combines with J gene TRBJ2-3, with 10 positions matching TRBD1. V lost 4 bases and J lost 0; bases outside the gene matches: 10. CDR1 and CDR2 from the germline V gene are MNHEY and SVGAGI. The CDR3 length is 18 residues.

This clonotype was seen a handful of times. The CDR3 loop is CATKKSAGSTEAFF. The CDR3 region has the DNA TGTGCCACCAAAAAATCCGCAGGGTCCACTGAAGCTTTCTTT. This chain links TRBV12-3 or TRBV12-4 with TRBJ1-1; D may be TRBD1 (5 bases). This CDR3 has 14 amino acids. The V and J ends lost 10 bases and 4 bases respectively, with 19 bases between them.

The table lists this clonotype with many counts. The J gene is TRBJ2-7, the V gene TRBV5-1, with D unclear. The length of the CDR3 is 12 residues. CDR1 is SGHRS, CDR2 YFSETQ, per germline. The V gene lost 3 bases and the J gene lost 5 bases, with 9 bases spanning the gap. This CDR3 reads CASSSPDHEQYF. Here the CDR3 DNA reads TGCGCCAGCAGCTCCCCCGACCACGAGCAGTACTTC.

The chain joins TRBV29-1 to TRBJ2-7, with D unclear. Trimming stripped 4 bases from V and 3 bases from J, with 7 bases between. The CDR3 is made up of 11 amino acids. Germline V CDR1 and CDR2: SQVTM, ANQGSEA. For the CDR3, the DNA is TGCAGCGTTGGTCTCCACTACGAGCAGTACTTC. Translation: CSVGLHYEQYF.

This clonotype has just one count. This chain connects TRBV19 to TRBJ2-3; the match to TRBD2 covers 7 bases. This CDR3 contains 16 residues. Trimming took 8 bases from V and 0 from J; bases not matched to a gene: 11. Germline CDR1 is LNHDA and CDR2 is SQIVND (reference sequence). The CDR3 here is CASRRENSPSTDTQYF. The CDR3 nucleotides read TGTGCCAGTCGGCGGGAGAATTCCCCTAGCACAGATACGCAGTATTTT.

This clonotype occurred a few times. The chain joins TRBV5-1 to TRBJ2-1, with TRBD1 identical over 12 bases. The germline gives CDR1 SGHRS, CDR2 YFSETQ. CDR3 size: 14 residues. With V trimmed by 7 bases and J by 9 bases, 8 bases remained unmatched. This CDR3 is CASGSGTGGVEQFF. CDR3 DNA sequence: TGCGCCAGCGGCTCCGGGACAGGGGGCGTTGAGCAGTTCTTC.

The chain recombines TRBV5-1 with TRBJ2-3; D call uncertain. Trimming pared 4 bases from V and 2 bases from J, leaving 8 bases between. The germline V gene has CDR1 SGHRS and CDR2 YFSETQ. The CDR3 length is 13 residues. Here the CDR3 reads CASSGSNTDTQYF. As DNA, the CDR3 is TGCGCCAGCAGCGGTTCGAACACAGATACGCAGTATTTT.

This clonotype has at least ten counts. V usage is TRBV30 and J usage is TRBJ1-1; D ambiguous. V was shortened by 0 bases and J by 0 bases, with 5 bases between the two germline ends. CDR3 length: 13 residues. Germline assignment: CDR1 GTSNPN and CDR2 SVGIG (reference sequence). Here the CDR3 reads CAWSVDVNTEAFF. The CDR3 region has the DNA TGTGCCTGGAGTGTAGATGTGAACACTGAAGCTTTCTTT.

This clonotype was observed a few times. V and J are TRBV12-3 or TRBV12-4 and TRBJ1-4; 9 bases align to TRBD1. Germline trimming cut 5 bases from V and 7 bases from J; bases unmatched to any gene: 8. The CDR3 covers 15 residues. The CDR3 loop reads CASSPQQGAGEKLFF. The DNA for the CDR3 is TGTGCCAGCAGTCCTCAACAGGGGGCAGGTGAAAAACTGTTTTTT.

This chain links TRBV9 with TRBJ1-6, with D uncertain. CDR1 and CDR2 from the germline V gene are SGDLS and YYNGEE. The CDR3 runs 15 residues. The ends were cut back, 0 bases at V and 7 bases at J, with 11 bases in the middle. CDR3 sequence reads: CASSVAGKTNSPLHF. CDR3 coding DNA: TGTGCCAGCAGCGTAGCTGGGAAAACGAATTCACCCCTCCACTTT.

Ten or more counts support this clonotype. The CDR3 here is CASSSPLLSTDTQYF. The CDR3 region has the DNA TGTGCCAGCAGCTCCCCCCTTTTGAGCACAGATACGCAGTATTTT. This chain uses TRBV6-6 with TRBJ2-3; D gene ambiguous. Germline CDR1 is MNHNY and CDR2 is SVGAGI (reference sequence). The CDR3 is 15 amino acids. Between the trimmed V and J ends, which lost 6 bases and 0 bases, there was a span of 13 bases.